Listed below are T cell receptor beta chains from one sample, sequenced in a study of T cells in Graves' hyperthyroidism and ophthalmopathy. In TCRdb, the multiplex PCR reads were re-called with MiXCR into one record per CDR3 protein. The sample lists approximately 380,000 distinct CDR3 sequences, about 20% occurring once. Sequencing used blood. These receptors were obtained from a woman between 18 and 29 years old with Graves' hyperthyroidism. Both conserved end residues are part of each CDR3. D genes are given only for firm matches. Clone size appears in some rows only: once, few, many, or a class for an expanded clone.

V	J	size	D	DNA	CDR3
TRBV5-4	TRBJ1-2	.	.	TGTGCCAGCAGCTTGGGTGTAGGAAACACCTATAACTATGGCTACACCTTC	CASSLGVGNTYNYGYTF
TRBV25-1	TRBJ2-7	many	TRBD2	TGTGCCAGCAGTGAAACCCGGAGCGGGGGGTACGAGCAGTACTTC	CASSETRSGGYEQYF
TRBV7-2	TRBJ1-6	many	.	TGTGCCAGCAGCCGGATGGGCTCACCCCTCCACTTT	CASSRMGSPLHF
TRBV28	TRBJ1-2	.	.	TGTGCCAGCAGTTCCCAGGGGCGACTATATGGCTACACCTTC	CASSSQGRLYGYTF
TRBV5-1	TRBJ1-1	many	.	TGCGCCAGCAGCTCAATCCTACAGGGCGGGAACACTGAAGCTTTCTTT	CASSSILQGGNTEAFF
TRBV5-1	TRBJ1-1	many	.	TGCGCCAGCAGCTTGATTTCGTCGGGCACTGAAGCTTTCTTT	CASSLISSGTEAFF
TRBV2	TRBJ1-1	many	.	TGTGCCAGCAGTACCCTCGGGAACACTGAAGCTTTCTTT	CASSTLGNTEAFF
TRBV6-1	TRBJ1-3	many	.	TGTGCCAGCAGTGAAGGACCCAGGGGTAGAAACACCATATATTTT	CASSEGPRGRNTIYF
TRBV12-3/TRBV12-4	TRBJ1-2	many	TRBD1	TGTGCCAGCAGAGCCACAGGGGAACACTATGGCTACACCTTC	CASRATGEHYGYTF
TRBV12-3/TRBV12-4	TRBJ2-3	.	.	TGTGCCAGCAAGACAACAGATACGCAGTATTTT	CASKTTDTQYF
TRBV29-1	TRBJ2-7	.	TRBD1	TGCAGCATTACCCCGGGACAGGGGGCGCAGGAGCAGTACTTC	CSITPGQGAQEQYF
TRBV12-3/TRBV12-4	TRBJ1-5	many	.	TGTGCCAGCAGTTTAGAGGGCAGGGAATCGCCCCAGCATTTT	CASSLEGRESPQHF
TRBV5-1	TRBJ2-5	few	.	TGCGCCAGCAGCTTGAGGGAACAAGAGACCCAGTACTTC	CASSLREQETQYF
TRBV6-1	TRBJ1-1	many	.	TGTGCCAGCAGTGAATGGGCGGGAGATGAAGCTTTCTTT	CASSEWAGDEAFF
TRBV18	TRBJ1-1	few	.	TGTGCCAGCTCTTCTACCCTGATGAACACTGAAGCTTTCTTT	CASSSTLMNTEAFF
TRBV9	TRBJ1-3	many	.	TGTGCCAGCAGCGTAGAGGCTACGGGAAACACCATATATTTT	CASSVEATGNTIYF
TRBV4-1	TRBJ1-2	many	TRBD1	TGCGCCAGCAGCCAAGGGACAGGGGGATGGAACGGCTACACCTTC	CASSQGTGGWNGYTF
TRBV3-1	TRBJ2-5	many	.	TGTGCCAGCAGCCAAGAGGCGGACTACCAAGAGACCCAGTACTTC	CASSQEADYQETQYF
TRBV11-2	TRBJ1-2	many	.	TGTGCCAGCAGCTTTGGGGGGCTGGCTGGCTACACCTTC	CASSFGGLAGYTF
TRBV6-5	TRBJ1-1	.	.	TGTGCCAGCAGTTACTCAACGGCAGTTGGGACTGAAGCTTTCTTT	CASSYSTAVGTEAFF
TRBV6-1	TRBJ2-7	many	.	TGTGCCAGCAGTGAAAGGGAAACCTACGAGCAGTACTTC	CASSERETYEQYF
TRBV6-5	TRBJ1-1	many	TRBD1	TGTGCCAGCAGTTACGGGACAGGGAGTCAAGCTTTCTTT	CASSYGTGSQAFF
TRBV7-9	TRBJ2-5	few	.	TGTGCCAGCAGCTTAGAAGTACAACCCCAAGAGACCCAGTACTTC	CASSLEVQPQETQYF
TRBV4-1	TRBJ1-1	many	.	TGCGCCAGCAGCCAAGAGGGCGAGACTGAAGCTTTCTTT	CASSQEGETEAFF
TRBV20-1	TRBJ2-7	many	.	TGCAGTGCTAGAGATTTGGGGGGTTCCTACGAGCAGTACTTC	CSARDLGGSYEQYF
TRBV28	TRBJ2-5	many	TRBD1	TGTGCCAGCAGCTTAAGGGGACAGGGGGAGACCCAGTACTTC	CASSLRGQGETQYF
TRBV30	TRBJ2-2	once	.	TGTGCCTGGAGTAATCAGGGGGGTCACGGGGAGCTGTTTTTT	CAWSNQGGHGELFF
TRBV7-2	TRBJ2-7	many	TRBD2	TGTGCCAGCAGCGCCGGACTAGCGGTGAGAGAGCAGTACTTC	CASSAGLAVREQYF
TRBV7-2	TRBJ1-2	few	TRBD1	TGTGCCAGCAGCTTAGTAGGGACAGGGGGTCGGGGCTACACCTTC	CASSLVGTGGRGYTF
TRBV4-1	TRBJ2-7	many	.	TGCGCCAGCAGCCAAGTAGGGGGGGCTCCCTACGAGCAGTACTTC	CASSQVGGAPYEQYF
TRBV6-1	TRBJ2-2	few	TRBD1	TGTGCCAGCCGCCGGGACAGGGGGTTCACCGGGGAGCTGTTTTTT	CASRRDRGFTGELFF
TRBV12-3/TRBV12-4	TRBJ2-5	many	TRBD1	TGTGCCAGCAGTCCCCGGGACAGGGGCAGGACCCAGTACTTC	CASSPRDRGRTQYF
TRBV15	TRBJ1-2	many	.	TGTGCCACCAGCAGAGATATGGAAGGCTCGGGCTATGGCTACACCTTC	CATSRDMEGSGYGYTF
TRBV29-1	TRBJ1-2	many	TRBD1	TGCAGCGTATACGCCGGGACAGTCTATGGCTACACCTTC	CSVYAGTVYGYTF
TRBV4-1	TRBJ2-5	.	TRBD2	TGCGCCAGCAGCCCTAGCGGGGGGACCTTCCGGGAGACCCAGTACTTC	CASSPSGGTFRETQYF
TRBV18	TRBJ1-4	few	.	TGTGCCAGCTCCGAGGGCCTTAACGCAGTAAAACTGTTTTTT	CASSEGLNAVKLFF
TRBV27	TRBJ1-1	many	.	TGTGCCAGCAGTTTATCGTCAGTTTACACTGAAGCTTTCTTT	CASSLSSVYTEAFF
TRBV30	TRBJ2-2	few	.	TGTGCCTGGAGTGGATACACTACCGGGGAGCTGTTTTTT	CAWSGYTTGELFF
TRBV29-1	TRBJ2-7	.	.	TGCAGCGCAACACGTAACTACGAGCAGTACTTC	CSATRNYEQYF
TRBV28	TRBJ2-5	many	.	TGTGCCAGCAGTGTCCCGGGGCCAGAGACCCAGTACTTC	CASSVPGPETQYF
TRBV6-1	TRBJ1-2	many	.	TGTGCCAGCAGTGAATGGACAGTCGATGGCTACACCTTC	CASSEWTVDGYTF
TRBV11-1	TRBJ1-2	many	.	TGTGCCAGCAGCTCGGGGGGCACCACGGGGCCGACGGGAGGCTACACCTTC	CASSSGGTTGPTGGYTF
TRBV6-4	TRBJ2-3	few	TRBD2	TGTGCCAGCAGTCGGAGCGGGGGGGGAGATACGCAGTATTTT	CASSRSGGGDTQYF
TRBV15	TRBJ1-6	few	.	TGTGCCACCAGCAGAGATCATCCGGGGGCGGGATCACCCCTCCACTTT	CATSRDHPGAGSPLHF
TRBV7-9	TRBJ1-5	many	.	TGTGCCAGCAGCTTAGAGCATCAGCCCCAGCATTTT	CASSLEHQPQHF
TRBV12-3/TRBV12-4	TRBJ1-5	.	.	TGTGCCAGCAGTTTATTATCAGGGGACAATCAGCCCCAGCATTTT	CASSLLSGDNQPQHF
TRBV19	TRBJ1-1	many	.	TGTGCCAGTAATACAGGGTGTGTGACTGAAGCTTTCTTT	CASNTGCVTEAFF
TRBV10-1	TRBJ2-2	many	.	TGCGCCAGCAGCTTGGAGGCAGGCACCGGGGAGCTGTTTTTT	CASSLEAGTGELFF
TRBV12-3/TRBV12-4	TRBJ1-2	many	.	TGTACCAGCAGTTCGCACAATACTGGGACTGGCTACACCTTC	CTSSSHNTGTGYTF
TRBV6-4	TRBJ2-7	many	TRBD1	TGTGCCAGTCCCCGGGCAGGGGGCGGCCCGATCGCCTACGAGCAGTACTTC	CASPRAGGGPIAYEQYF
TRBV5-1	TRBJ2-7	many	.	TGCGCCAGCAGCTTGGGGGTGACGGTGAGCTCCTACGAGCAGTACTTC	CASSLGVTVSSYEQYF
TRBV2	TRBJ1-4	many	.	TGTGCCAGCAGTGAAGATGGGGGCAGGGGTGAAAAACTGTTTTTT	CASSEDGGRGEKLFF
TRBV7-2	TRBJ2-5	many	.	TGTGCCAGCAGCTCGAGTCCAACCGAGACCCAGTACTTC	CASSSSPTETQYF
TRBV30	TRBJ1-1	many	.	TGTGCCTGCAGGGCGGGGAGGCCTGGGGTGGGTGCTTTCTTT	CACRAGRPGVGAFF
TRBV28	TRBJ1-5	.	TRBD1	TGTGCCAGCAGTGCTCACGGGACAGGGGGAAATCAGCCCCAGCATTTT	CASSAHGTGGNQPQHF